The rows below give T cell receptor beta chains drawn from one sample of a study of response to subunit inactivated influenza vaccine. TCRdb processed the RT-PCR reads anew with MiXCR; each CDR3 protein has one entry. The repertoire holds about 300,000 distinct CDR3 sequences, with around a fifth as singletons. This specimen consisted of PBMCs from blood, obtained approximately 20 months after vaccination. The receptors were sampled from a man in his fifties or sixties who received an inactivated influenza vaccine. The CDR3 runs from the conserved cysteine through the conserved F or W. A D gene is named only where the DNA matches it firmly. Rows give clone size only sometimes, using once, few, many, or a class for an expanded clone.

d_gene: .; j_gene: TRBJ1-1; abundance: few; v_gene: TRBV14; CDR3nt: TGTGCCAGCAGCCAGAGTATACAGGGTACTGAAGCTTTCTTT; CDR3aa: CASSQSIQGTEAFF
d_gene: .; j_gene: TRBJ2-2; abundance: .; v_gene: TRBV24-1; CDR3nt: TGTGCCACCAGTGATTTCTCCACCGGGGAGCTGTTTTTT; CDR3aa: CATSDFSTGELFF
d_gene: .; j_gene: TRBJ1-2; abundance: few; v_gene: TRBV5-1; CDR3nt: TGCGCCAGCAGCTATGAGCCTGGCGGACAAAACTATGGCTACACCTTC; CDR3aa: CASSYEPGGQNYGYTF
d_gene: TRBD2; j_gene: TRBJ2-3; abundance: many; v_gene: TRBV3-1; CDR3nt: TGTGCCAGCAGCCACGGCGGGGGAGCGATTTCGACAGATACGCAGTATTTT; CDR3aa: CASSHGGGAISTDTQYF
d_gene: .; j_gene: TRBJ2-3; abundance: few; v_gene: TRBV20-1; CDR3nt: TGCAGTGCTAGGGATCCCGGGAGCACAGATACGCAGTATTTT; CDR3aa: CSARDPGSTDTQYF
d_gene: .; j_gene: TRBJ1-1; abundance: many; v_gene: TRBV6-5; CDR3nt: TGTGCCAGCAGTTACGCGGACAAGATAAACACTGAAGCTTTCTTT; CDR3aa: CASSYADKINTEAFF
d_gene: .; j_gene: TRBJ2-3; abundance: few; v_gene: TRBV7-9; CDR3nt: TGTGCCAGCAGCTTAAGGGGGAGTCCAGATACGCAGTATTTT; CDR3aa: CASSLRGSPDTQYF
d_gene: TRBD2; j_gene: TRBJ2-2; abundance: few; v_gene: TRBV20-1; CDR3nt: TGCAGTGCTCTGACTAGCGGGGGGATTCCCGGGGAGCTGTTTTTT; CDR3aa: CSALTSGGIPGELFF
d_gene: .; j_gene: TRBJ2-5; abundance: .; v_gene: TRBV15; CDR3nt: TGTGCCACCAGCAGAGTTGGGCAGGAGACCCAGTACTTC; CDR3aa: CATSRVGQETQYF
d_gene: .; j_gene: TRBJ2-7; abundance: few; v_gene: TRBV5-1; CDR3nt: TGCGCCAGCAGCTTCGGCTATAGCTCCTACGAGCAGTACTTC; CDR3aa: CASSFGYSSYEQYF
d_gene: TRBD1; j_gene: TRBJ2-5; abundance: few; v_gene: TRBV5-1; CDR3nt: TGCGCCAGCAGCCCCTCCGGGACAGGGCCATTTAAGACCCAGTACTTC; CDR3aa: CASSPSGTGPFKTQYF
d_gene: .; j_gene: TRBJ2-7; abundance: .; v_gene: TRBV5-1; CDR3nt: TGCGCCAGCAGCGTAATAGCAGAGAGCTCCTACGAGCAGTACTTC; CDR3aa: CASSVIAESSYEQYF
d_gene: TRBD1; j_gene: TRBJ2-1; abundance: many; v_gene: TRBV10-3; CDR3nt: TGTGCCATCACAGGGGGAAACAATGAGCAGTTCTTC; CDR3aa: CAITGGNNEQFF
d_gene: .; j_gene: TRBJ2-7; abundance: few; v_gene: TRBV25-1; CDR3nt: TGTGCCAGCAGTGAATATAGCGGACAATCCTACGAGCAGTACTTC; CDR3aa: CASSEYSGQSYEQYF
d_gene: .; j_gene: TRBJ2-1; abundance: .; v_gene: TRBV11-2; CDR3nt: TGTGCCAGCAGCTTAGGGCCCAAGATCAGCTCCTACAATGAGCAGTTCTTC; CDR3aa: CASSLGPKISSYNEQFF
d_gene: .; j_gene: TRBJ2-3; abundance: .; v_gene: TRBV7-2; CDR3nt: TGTGCCAGCAGCTTGAGAAAGTTCACAGATACGCAGTATTTT; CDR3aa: CASSLRKFTDTQYF
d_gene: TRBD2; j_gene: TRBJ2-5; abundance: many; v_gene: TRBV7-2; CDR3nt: TGTGCCAGCAGCTCTGGGACTAGCGGGGGATATGAGACCCAGTACTTC; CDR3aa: CASSSGTSGGYETQYF
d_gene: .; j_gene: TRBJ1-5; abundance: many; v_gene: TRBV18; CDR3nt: TGTGCCAGCTCACCATTTGTGGGCGATCAGCCCCAGCATTTT; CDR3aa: CASSPFVGDQPQHF
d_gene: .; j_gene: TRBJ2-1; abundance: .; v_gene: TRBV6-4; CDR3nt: TGTGCCAGCAAGTTGGGCCCGTCCTACAATGAGCAGTTCTTC; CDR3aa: CASKLGPSYNEQFF
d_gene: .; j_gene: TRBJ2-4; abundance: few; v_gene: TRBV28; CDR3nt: TGTGCCAGCCGATCCGTGGGGACATTTCAGTACTTC; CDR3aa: CASRSVGTFQYF
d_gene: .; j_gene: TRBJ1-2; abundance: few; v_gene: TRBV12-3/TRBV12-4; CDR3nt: TGTGCCAGCAGTTCGCGGGGGATTGATGGCTACACCTTC; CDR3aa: CASSSRGIDGYTF
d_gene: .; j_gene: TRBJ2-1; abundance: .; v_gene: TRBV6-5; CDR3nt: TGTGCCAGCACTAACTCCTACGATGAGCAGTTCTTC; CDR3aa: CASTNSYDEQFF
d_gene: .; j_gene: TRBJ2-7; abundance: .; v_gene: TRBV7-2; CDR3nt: TGTGCCAGCAGCTTAGTTGATTCGAGATCCGCCGAGCAGTACTTC; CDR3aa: CASSLVDSRSAEQYF
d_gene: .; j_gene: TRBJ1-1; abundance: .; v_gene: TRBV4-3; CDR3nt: TGCGCCAGCAGCCAAGATTGGTACAGAGCTTATGAAGCTTTCTTT; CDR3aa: CASSQDWYRAYEAFF
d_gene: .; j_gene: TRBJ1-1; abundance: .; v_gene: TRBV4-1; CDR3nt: TGCGCCAGCAGCCAAGATCCCAGGACTGAAGCTTTCTTT; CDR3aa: CASSQDPRTEAFF
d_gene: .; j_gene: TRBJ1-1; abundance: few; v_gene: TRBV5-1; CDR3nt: TGCGCCAGCAGCGGAAGGACAGCAGGGAACACTGAAGCTTTCTTT; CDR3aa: CASSGRTAGNTEAFF
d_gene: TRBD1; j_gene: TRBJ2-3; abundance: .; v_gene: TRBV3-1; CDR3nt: TGTGCCAGCGGCCAAGGGGGCCGCACAGATACGCAGTATTTT; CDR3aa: CASGQGGRTDTQYF
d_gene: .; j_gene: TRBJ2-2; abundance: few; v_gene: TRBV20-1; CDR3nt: TGCAGTGTCCAGGGGTGGAACGGGGAGCTGTTTTTT; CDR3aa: CSVQGWNGELFF
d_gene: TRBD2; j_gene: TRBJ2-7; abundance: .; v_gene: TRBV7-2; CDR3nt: TGTGCCAGCAGCCTGACCACGGCGGGAGGCTACGAGCAGTACTTC; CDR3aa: CASSLTTAGGYEQYF
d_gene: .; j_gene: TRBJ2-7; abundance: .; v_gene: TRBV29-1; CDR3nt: TGCAGCGTTCGGGGGCAGACTTACGAGCAGTACTTC; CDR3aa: CSVRGQTYEQYF
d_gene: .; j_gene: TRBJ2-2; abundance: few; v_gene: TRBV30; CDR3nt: TGTGCCTGGAGCGGGGGCGGAGGCGGGGAGCTGTTTTTT; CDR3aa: CAWSGGGGGELFF
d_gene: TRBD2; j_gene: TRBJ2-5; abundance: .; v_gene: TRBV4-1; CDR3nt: TGCGCCAGCGGCCGACTAGCGGGGGAGACCCAGTACTTC; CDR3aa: CASGRLAGETQYF
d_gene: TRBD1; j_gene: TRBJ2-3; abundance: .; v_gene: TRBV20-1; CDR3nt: TGCAGTGCTAGAGCCGGGACAGTTGCAGATACGCAGTATTTT; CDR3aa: CSARAGTVADTQYF
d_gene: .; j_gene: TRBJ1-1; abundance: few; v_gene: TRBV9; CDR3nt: TGTGCCAGCAGCGTAGTCCGTTCGAACACTGAAGCTTTCTTT; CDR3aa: CASSVVRSNTEAFF
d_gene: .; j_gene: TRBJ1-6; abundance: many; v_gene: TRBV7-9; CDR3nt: TGTGCCAGCAGCTTAGTCAATTCACCCCTCCACTTT; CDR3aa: CASSLVNSPLHF
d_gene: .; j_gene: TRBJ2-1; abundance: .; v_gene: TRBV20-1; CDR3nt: TGCAGTGCTAGAGTGTGGGGCAGGGGCGATGAGCAGTTCTTC; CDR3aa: CSARVWGRGDEQFF
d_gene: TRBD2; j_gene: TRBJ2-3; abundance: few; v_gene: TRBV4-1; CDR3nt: TGCGCCAGCAGCCAAGATGGGACTAGCGGGGGCACAGATACGCAGTATTTT; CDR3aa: CASSQDGTSGGTDTQYF